The 8 T cell receptor beta chains below were found in one sample sequenced in a study of blood T cell repertoires in COVID-19. Using immunoSEQ multiplex PCR, the repertoire was profiled, and TCRdb retains in-frame clones only, with some absent. The data show some 210,000 clones, with 92% seen just once and under 1.5% held by the top ten. The sequenced sample consisted of peripheral blood. All receptors derive from a man younger than 45 with acute or convalescent COVID-19.

This chain links TRBV5-1 with TRBJ2-1, with 7 bases that match TRBD1. CDR1 is SGHRS and CDR2 is YFSETQ in the germline V gene. The ends lost 4 bases at V and 6 bases at J; junction bases unmatched: 10. The CDR3 covers 15 residues. CDR3 sequence reads: CASSGTGTVTNEQFF. CDR3 in DNA: TGCGCCAGCAGCGGCACCGGGACAGTGACCAATGAGCAGTTCTTC.

This clone was recorded only once. The rearrangement uses TRBV3-1 (or the pseudogene TRBV3-2) and TRBJ1-4; TRBD1 matches 10 bases. The germline V gene encodes CDR1 LGHDT and CDR2 YNNKEL (reference sequence). The CDR3 runs 17 residues. The V gene end was trimmed by 4 bases and the J gene end by 5 bases; junction bases not matched to a gene: 10. The chain's CDR3 is CASSRGQGWLGNEKLFF. The CDR3 DNA reads TGTGCCAGCAGCCGGGGACAGGGGTGGTTGGGAAATGAAAAACTGTTTTTT.

Only one count was recorded for this clone. This chain uses TRBV5-4 with TRBJ1-2; the D gene is possibly TRBD1 (6 bases). V was cut by 4 bases and J by 2 bases, with 12 bases left in between. Germline V gene lookup returns CDR1 SGHNT and CDR2 YYREEE (reference sequence). The CDR3 is 14 amino acids. In nucleotides, the CDR3 is TGTGCCAGCAGCCAGGGGACGGAAAACTATGGCTACACCTTC. Protein sequence: CASSQGTENYGYTF.

V usage is TRBV7-3 and J usage is TRBJ1-1; D not certain. Trimming cost V 2 bases and J 9 bases, with 16 bases left between them. The CDR3 length is 14 residues. CDR1 SGHTA and CDR2 FQGTGA come from the germline V gene. Written as DNA, the CDR3 is TGTGCCAGCAGCTTATCGATCCGAGGGCGGAAAGCTTTCTTT. As protein: CASSLSIRGRKAFF.

J is TRBJ2-2 and V is TRBV2, with TRBD1 as a possible D gene (6 bases). Trimming removed 6 bases from V and 1 base from J, with 9 bases in between. This CDR3 has 14 amino acids. From germline, CDR1 is SNHLY and CDR2 FYNNEI. CDR3 sequence (DNA): TGTGCCAGCAGCCAGACAGGGAACACCGGGGAGCTGTTTTTT. It is translated as CASSQTGNTGELFF.

The V call is TRBV7-8, the J call TRBJ1-2; 9 nucleotides agree with TRBD1. Germline-derived CDR1 and CDR2 are SGHVS and FQNEAQ. V lost 3 bases and J lost 8; bases outside the gene matches: 10. The CDR3 runs to 15 residues. The CDR3 region is CASSFWTGVLWGYTF. DNA of the CDR3: TGTGCCAGCAGCTTCTGGACAGGGGTTTTATGGGGCTACACCTTC.

V gene TRBV6-5 combines with J gene TRBJ2-3; D is undetermined. With 6 bases removed from V and 5 bases from J, the gap between germline ends came to 18 bases. This CDR3 contains 15 residues. The V gene's germline CDR1 is MNHEY and CDR2 SVGAGI. The CDR3 spells CASRNYRDRGDTQYF. The DNA for the CDR3 is TGTGCCAGCAGGAACTATCGAGATCGCGGAGATACGCAGTATTTT.

The V gene is TRBV4-1, the J gene TRBJ1-2; possible D gene TRBD1, 5 bases. Germline V gene lookup returns CDR1 MGHRA and CDR2 YSYEKL. CDR3 size: 15 residues. Deletions cut 3 bases from V and 0 bases from J, with 11 bases between. The CDR3 DNA reads as TGCGCCAGCAGCCAGACCGACAGTCCTAACTATGGCTACACCTTC. It translates to CASSQTDSPNYGYTF.